This TCR beta chain was found in a study of T cell repertoires in cytomegalovirus infection. In the study overall: It was the public TCR beta signatures that indicated both CMV infection and matching HLA type. Overall study findings and caveats: HLA-C-restricted CMV clonotypes gave the most frequent clonotype in two of eight donors. The cumulative frequency of public TCR beta families identified carriers of CMV plus the relevant HLA.

A word on this clonotype: Its antigen is unknown.

The V end was cut by 6 bases, the J end by 4 bases, with 16 bases between. The CDR3 has 16 amino acids. Germline assignment: CDR1 MNHGY and CDR2 SAAAGT. TCRdb used MiXCR to reprocess the reads, holding one entry per CDR3 protein. Here the sample spans tens of thousands of distinct CDR3 sequences, 20% to 25% being singletons. The clonotype comes from a human donor in good health (CMV status not recorded). Some clones in this sample may be carry-over from other donors' samples. Sequencing used PBMCs, sequenced either directly or after in vitro stimulation (not recorded which). V is TRBV6-8 and J is TRBJ2-6; D possibly corresponds to TRBD2 (7 bases). CDR3 loop: CASSRAAGAGANVLTF. The CDR3 DNA is TGTGCCAGCAGCCGAGCGGCGGGGGCCGGGGCCAACGTCCTGACTTTC.